This T cell receptor beta chain was observed in a study of blood T cell repertoires in COVID-19. The sample holds a few counts of this clone. This table comes from immunoSEQ multiplex PCR, and its TCRdb copy is limited to in-frame clones, with some not included. Among approximately 280,000 clones listed, 80% to 90% were seen once. The CDR3 loop spans 17 amino acids. Germline V gene sequence: CDR1 SQVTM, CDR2 ANQGSEA. J lost 7 bases, V lost 4 bases, and 18 bases had no gene match. Sequencing was performed on peripheral blood. The origin of this receptor is a woman in her 70s with acute or convalescent COVID-19. This rearrangement joins TRBV29-1 to TRBJ1-3; 8 nucleotides agree with TRBD1. The CDR3 spells CSVAVRSRTGSRNTIYF. For the CDR3, the DNA is TGCAGCGTTGCCGTGCGTTCCCGGACAGGGTCTCGGAACACCATATATTTT.